These T cell receptor beta chains were read from a single sample in a study of blood T cells in healthy people across ages. A single record per CDR3 protein comes from TCRdb applying MiXCR to the 5' RACE reads. The data show about 840,000 distinct CDR3 sequences, almost 30% seen once. The data also belong to a second study, concerning T cells of mothers and their children.

The material sequenced was blood. All receptors derive from a woman aged 40-49 years in good health. Each CDR3 is given with its conserved first and last residue. The order of the fields is J gene, D gene, clone size, V gene, CDR3 DNA, CDR3 protein. A D gene is named only where the DNA matches it firmly. A clone size is listed for some rows: how often the clone was seen (once, few, many), or a class if it is expanded.

TRBJ2-3 | . | . | TRBV30 | TGTGCCTGGAGTCTCGACTGGTCCGTGGATACGCAGTATTTT | CAWSLDWSVDTQYF
TRBJ2-1 | . | . | TRBV29-1 | TGCAGCGTTGAAGCAGGGTATTCCTACAATGAGCAGTTCTTC | CSVEAGYSYNEQFF
TRBJ1-1 | TRBD1 | . | TRBV12-3/TRBV12-4 | TGTGCCAGCAGTCCTGGACAGGGGGGACTAGGCTCTGAAGCTTTCTTT | CASSPGQGGLGSEAFF
TRBJ1-5 | TRBD1 | few | TRBV5-1 | TGCGCCAGCAGCTTGGAACCAGGGGGCCCCTGGCCCCAGCATTTT | CASSLEPGGPWPQHF
TRBJ1-4 | . | . | TRBV5-1 | TGCGCCAGCAGCTTCGATAATGAAAAACTGTTTTTT | CASSFDNEKLFF
TRBJ2-5 | TRBD1 | many | TRBV6-6 | TGTGCCAGCAGTTACGTTACAGGGGGCGACCAAGAGACCCAGTACTTC | CASSYVTGGDQETQYF
TRBJ2-4 | . | few | TRBV7-2 | TGTGCCAGCAGCTTAGCTAGCGTAGCCAAAAACATTCAGTACTTC | CASSLASVAKNIQYF
TRBJ1-5 | TRBD1 | few | TRBV20-1 | TGCAGTGCTAGAAGAGACAGGGGTGGCAATCAGCCCCAGCATTTT | CSARRDRGGNQPQHF
TRBJ1-1 | TRBD1 | many | TRBV20-1 | TGCAGTGCTCCTAGGACAGGGGGAGAAATGAACACTGAAGCTTTCTTT | CSAPRTGGEMNTEAFF
TRBJ1-3 | . | . | TRBV7-2 | TGTGCCAGCCCCATCAGGGTTTCGTCTGGAAACACCATATATTTT | CASPIRVSSGNTIYF
TRBJ2-6 | . | . | TRBV7-9 | TGTGCCAGCAGCTTAGCGGATCGCAGCGGCAACTCTGGGGCCAACGTCCTGACTTTC | CASSLADRSGNSGANVLTF
TRBJ1-2 | TRBD1 | . | TRBV7-9 | TGTGCCAGCAGCTCAGACCACCGGGACAGGTCCGGCAACACCTTC | CASSSDHRDRSGNTF
TRBJ2-7 | . | . | TRBV30 | TGTGCCTGGAGTGTACTGGGAAAGGGCTCCTACGAGCAGTACTTC | CAWSVLGKGSYEQYF
TRBJ2-5 | . | many | TRBV28 | TGTGCCAGCAGTTTGGGGGGGGCGCAGGGGCAAGAGACCCAGTACTTC | CASSLGGAQGQETQYF
TRBJ2-7 | TRBD1 | few | TRBV4-1 | TGCGCCAGCAGCCAGGCTGGCCAGGGGGCGGGTGAGCAGTACTTC | CASSQAGQGAGEQYF
TRBJ1-1 | . | . | TRBV12-3/TRBV12-4 | TGTGCCAGCACCCCGGGACGGAACATGAACACTGAAGCTTTCTTT | CASTPGRNMNTEAFF
TRBJ2-1 | . | few | TRBV28 | TGTGCCAGCAGTTTACGCAGACTAGGCCCTCCTGTCTACAATGAGCAGTTCTTC | CASSLRRLGPPVYNEQFF
TRBJ2-1 | . | few | TRBV7-2 | TGTGCCAGCAGCCCCCAGTTGGGGGGGGCCAATGAGCAGTTCTTC | CASSPQLGGANEQFF
TRBJ2-7 | TRBD1 | . | TRBV7-2 | TGTGCCAGCAGCCGAACTACAGGGGTTCCCTACGAGCAGTACTTC | CASSRTTGVPYEQYF
TRBJ1-5 | . | few | TRBV20-1 | TGCAGTGCTAGCCCAGGGGAACAGCCCCAGCATTTT | CSASPGEQPQHF
TRBJ2-7 | . | few | TRBV9 | TGTGCCAGCAGCGTAGACAGGACAGCCTACGAGCAGTACTTC | CASSVDRTAYEQYF
TRBJ2-3 | TRBD2 | . | TRBV20-1 | TGCAGTGCTCCGCCGCGGGAGTTCGCAGATACGCAGTATTTT | CSAPPREFADTQYF
TRBJ2-5 | . | few | TRBV7-6 | TGTGCCAGCAGCAAGTACGACAGGAGGTACCAAGAGACCCAGTACTTC | CASSKYDRRYQETQYF
TRBJ2-5 | TRBD2 | . | TRBV4-2 | TGTGCCAGCAGGCCCCTAGCGGGGGGGCACAATGAGCAGTACTTC | CASRPLAGGHNEQYF
TRBJ2-7 | . | . | TRBV5-1 | TGCGCCAGCAGTTTTATGGACTCAGCCTACGAGCAGTACTTC | CASSFMDSAYEQYF
TRBJ1-4 | . | few | TRBV20-1 | TGCAGTGCGCCGGGCTCTAATGAAAAACTGTTTTTT | CSAPGSNEKLFF